The present TCR beta chain was sequenced within a study of blood T cells in healthy people across ages. Whole-study findings and limits: Per million T cells, TCR beta diversity dropped about linearly as age rose.

A second PCR of 7 to 11 cycles used a sample-barcoded 5' primer and a J-beta primer mix. Each single sample gave us at least 2.5 million CDR3-containing paired-end reads. TCRdb re-analysed the 5' RACE reads in MiXCR, keeping a single row per CDR3 protein. The sample yields 700,000 to 900,000 distinct CDR3 sequences, approximately 53% seen once. The ends lost 6 bases at V and 4 bases at J; junction bases unmatched: 6. CDR1 is DFQATT and CDR2 is SNEGSKA in the germline V gene (reference sequence). The CDR3 length is 13 residues. With respect to this clonotype: Its antigen is undetermined.

Roughly 10 milliliters of peripheral blood were drawn from each donor. The sample taken for sequencing was blood. The receptor was isolated from an elderly man in good health. The rearrangement joins TRBV20-1 to TRBJ2-7, with 10 bases fitting TRBD1. CDR3 bases: TGCAGTGCCGTGACAGGGGGCCTATACGAGCAGTACTTC. Residues: CSAVTGGLYEQYF.